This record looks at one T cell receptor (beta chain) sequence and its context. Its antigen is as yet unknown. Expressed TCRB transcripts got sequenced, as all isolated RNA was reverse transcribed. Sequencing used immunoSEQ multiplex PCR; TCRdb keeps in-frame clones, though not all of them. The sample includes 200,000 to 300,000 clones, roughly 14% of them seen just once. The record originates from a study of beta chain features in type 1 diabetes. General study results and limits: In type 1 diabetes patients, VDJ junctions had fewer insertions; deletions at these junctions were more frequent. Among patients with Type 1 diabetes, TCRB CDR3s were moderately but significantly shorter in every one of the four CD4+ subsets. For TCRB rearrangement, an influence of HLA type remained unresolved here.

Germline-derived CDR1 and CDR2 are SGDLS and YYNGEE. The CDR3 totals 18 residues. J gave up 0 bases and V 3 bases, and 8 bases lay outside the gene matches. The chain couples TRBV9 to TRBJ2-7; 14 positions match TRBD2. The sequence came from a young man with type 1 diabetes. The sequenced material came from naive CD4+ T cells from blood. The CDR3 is CASSAGTSGSLSSYEQYF. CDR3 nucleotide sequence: TGTGCCAGCAGCGCCGGGACTAGCGGGAGTTTAAGCTCCTACGAGCAGTACTTC.